A selection of T cell receptor beta chains follows, all from one sample in a study of CD8 T cells in ankylosing spondylitis. TCRdb used MiXCR to reprocess the 5' RACE reads, holding one entry per CDR3 protein. The data show 80,000 to 100,000 distinct CDR3 sequences, just under 9% seen once. The sequenced sample consisted of blood, either unsorted or a sorted T cell fraction (not recorded which). Receptor source: a male donor with ankylosing spondylitis or in good health (not recorded which). Both conserved end residues are part of each CDR3. Each record gives: J gene, D gene, clone size, V gene, CDR3 protein, CDR3 DNA. D genes are given only for firm matches. The size field is filled for only some rows; it gives once, few, many or a size class.

J: TRBJ2-1; D: TRBD2; size: many; V: TRBV20-1; CDR3: CSARPHSGGSYNEQFF; DNA: TGCAGTGCTAGACCCCACAGCGGGGGCTCCTACAATGAGCAGTTCTTC
J: TRBJ2-7; D: -; size: -; V: TRBV28; CDR3: CASSLLSQRFSYEQYF; DNA: TGTGCCAGCAGTTTGCTATCGCAGCGGTTCTCCTACGAGCAGTACTTC
J: TRBJ1-1; D: -; size: many; V: TRBV27; CDR3: CASSFQGRTEAFF; DNA: TGTGCCAGCAGTTTTCAGGGGCGGACTGAAGCTTTCTTT
J: TRBJ1-2; D: -; size: many; V: TRBV28; CDR3: CASSFGYGYTF; DNA: TGTGCCAGCAGTTTTGGGTATGGCTACACCTTC
J: TRBJ2-1; D: -; size: -; V: TRBV4-2; CDR3: CASSQDGPVGASNEQFF; DNA: TGTGCCAGCAGCCAAGATGGGCCGGTGGGCGCCTCCAATGAGCAGTTCTTC
J: TRBJ2-7; D: TRBD1; size: many; V: TRBV27; CDR3: CASSYRGPPYEQYF; DNA: TGTGCCAGCAGTTACAGGGGGCCCCCCTACGAGCAGTACTTC
J: TRBJ2-5; D: -; size: few; V: TRBV28; CDR3: CASRGPDVGETQYF; DNA: TGTGCCAGCAGGGGACCCGACGTGGGAGAGACCCAGTACTTC
J: TRBJ2-3; D: -; size: many; V: TRBV27; CDR3: CASSPGWGDTQYF; DNA: TGTGCCAGCAGCCCCGGATGGGGGGATACGCAGTATTTT
J: TRBJ2-5; D: TRBD2; size: few; V: TRBV18; CDR3: CASSPQSGGRQETQYF; DNA: TGTGCCAGCTCACCACAAAGCGGGGGGAGACAAGAGACCCAGTACTTC
J: TRBJ2-7; D: TRBD2; size: many; V: TRBV20-1; CDR3: CSARDLAGDLYEQYF; DNA: TGCAGTGCTAGAGACTTAGCGGGGGACCTATACGAGCAGTACTTC
J: TRBJ2-7; D: -; size: many; V: TRBV11-3; CDR3: CASSLGGTAASYEQYF; DNA: TGTGCCAGCAGCTTGGGCGGGACAGCGGCCTCCTACGAGCAGTACTTC
J: TRBJ1-2; D: TRBD1; size: -; V: TRBV5-6; CDR3: CASSQPGQGYGYTF; DNA: TGTGCCAGCAGCCAGCCGGGACAGGGGTATGGCTACACCTTC
J: TRBJ1-2; D: -; size: many; V: TRBV29-1; CDR3: CSVEDHPGTYGYTF; DNA: TGCAGCGTTGAAGATCATCCGGGAACATATGGCTACACCTTC
J: TRBJ2-2; D: -; size: many; V: TRBV28; CDR3: CASSWPGPAAGELFF; DNA: TGTGCCAGCAGTTGGCCGGGGCCGGCGGCCGGGGAGCTGTTTTTT
J: TRBJ2-7; D: -; size: many; V: TRBV19; CDR3: CASSSWAESYEQYF; DNA: TGTGCCAGTAGTAGCTGGGCCGAGTCCTACGAGCAGTACTTC
J: TRBJ1-1; D: TRBD1; size: many; V: TRBV6-1; CDR3: CASRRPRQQGSNTEAFF; DNA: TGTGCCAGCAGGCGTCCACGCCAACAGGGGTCTAACACTGAAGCTTTCTTT
J: TRBJ1-2; D: TRBD1; size: -; V: TRBV7-9; CDR3: CASSRDRDRYGYTF; DNA: TGTGCCAGCAGTCGGGACAGGGATCGCTATGGCTACACCTTC
J: TRBJ1-3; D: -; size: many; V: TRBV4-2; CDR3: CASSQVSLNLGVGGNTIYF; DNA: TGTGCCAGCAGCCAAGTGAGCCTGAATCTCGGGGTAGGCGGAAACACCATATATTTT
J: TRBJ2-7; D: TRBD1; size: many; V: TRBV6-5; CDR3: CASSNPGQSSYEQYF; DNA: TGTGCCAGCAGTAACCCGGGACAGAGCTCCTACGAGCAGTACTTC
J: TRBJ2-3; D: -; size: many; V: TRBV12-3/TRBV12-4; CDR3: CASSAWGNTQYF; DNA: TGTGCCAGCAGTGCCTGGGGGAATACGCAGTATTTT
J: TRBJ1-1; D: TRBD1; size: many; V: TRBV27; CDR3: CASSSPRTGGPNTEAFF; DNA: TGTGCCAGCAGTTCCCCTAGGACAGGGGGCCCGAACACTGAAGCTTTCTTT
J: TRBJ2-5; D: -; size: many; V: TRBV3-1; CDR3: CASSQVGLQQETQYF; DNA: TGTGCCAGCAGCCAAGTGGGACTCCAACAAGAGACCCAGTACTTC
J: TRBJ1-1; D: TRBD1; size: few; V: TRBV7-9; CDR3: CASNDRVNTEAFF; DNA: TGTGCCAGCAACGACAGGGTGAACACTGAAGCTTTCTTT
J: TRBJ2-1; D: -; size: many; V: TRBV20-1; CDR3: CSARSQADYNEQFF; DNA: TGCAGTGCTAGATCCCAGGCCGACTACAATGAGCAGTTCTTC
J: TRBJ2-5; D: -; size: many; V: TRBV12-3/TRBV12-4; CDR3: CASSPTGSETQYF; DNA: TGTGCCAGCAGTCCTACAGGGTCGGAGACCCAGTACTTC
J: TRBJ1-2; D: -; size: many; V: TRBV12-3/TRBV12-4; CDR3: CASRQGLAGSLATF; DNA: TGTGCCAGCAGACAGGGTCTCGCGGGCTCCTTAGCCACCTTC